This T cell receptor (beta chain) was sequenced for a study of blood T cell repertoires in COVID-19. Study details: Italy, Spain and the United States were the sources of the convalescent and acute COVID-19 samples.

Source study methods: Amplification of reference gene primers was used by the study to estimate nucleated cell counts. Sequencing used immunoSEQ multiplex PCR; TCRdb keeps in-frame clones, though not all of them. The V and J calls and clone size come from that table; D and trimming were worked out from the DNA. The sample records around 100,000 clones, roughly 82% being singletons. The CDR3 covers 18 residues. Germline-derived CDR1 and CDR2 are SEHNR and FQNEAQ (reference sequence). V shed 3 bases and J shed 3 bases, with 23 bases lying between them. This chain connects TRBV7-9 to TRBJ1-1; D is possibly TRBD1 (5 bases). The sample consisted of peripheral blood. This receptor was taken from a human donor in a cohort sampled during active COVID-19. In nucleotides, the CDR3 is TGTGCCAGCAGCTTGGGTCAGGGCTGGAGAATGCAAGACACTGAAGCTTTCTTT. It is translated as CASSLGQGWRMQDTEAFF.